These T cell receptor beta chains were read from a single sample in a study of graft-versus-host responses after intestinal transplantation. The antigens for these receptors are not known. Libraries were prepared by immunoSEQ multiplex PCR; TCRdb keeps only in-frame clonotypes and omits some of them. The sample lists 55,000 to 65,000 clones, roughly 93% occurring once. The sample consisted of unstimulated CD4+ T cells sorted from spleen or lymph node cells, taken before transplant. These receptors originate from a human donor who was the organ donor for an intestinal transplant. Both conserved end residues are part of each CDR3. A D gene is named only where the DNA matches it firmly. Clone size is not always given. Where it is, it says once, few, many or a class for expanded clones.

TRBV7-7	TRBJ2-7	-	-	TGTGCTAGCAGCTTAAGGGGGAACGAGCAGTACTTC	CASSLRGNEQYF
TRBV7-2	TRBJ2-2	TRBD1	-	TGTGCCAGCAGCCCCCACCAGGGGGCCTTCAACACCGGGGAGCTGTTTTTT	CASSPHQGAFNTGELFF
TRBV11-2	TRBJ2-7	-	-	TGTGCCAGCAGCTTAGAGTTTACACAGGGTTCCTACGAGCAGTACTTC	CASSLEFTQGSYEQYF
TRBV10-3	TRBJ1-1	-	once	TGTGCCATCAGGGGGAGCCAGCCGCAAGCTTTCTTT	CAIRGSQPQAFF
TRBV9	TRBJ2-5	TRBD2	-	TGTGCCAGCAGCGTATCTTCGGGACTAGCGCCAGAGACCCAGTACTTC	CASSVSSGLAPETQYF
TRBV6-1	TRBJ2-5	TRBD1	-	TGTGCCAGCACGGGGACAGGGCAAGAGACCCAGTACTTC	CASTGTGQETQYF
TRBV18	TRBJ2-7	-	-	TGTGCCAGCTCACCTACGTTCAGGATTGACGAGCAGTACTTC	CASSPTFRIDEQYF
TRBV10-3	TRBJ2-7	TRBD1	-	TGTGCCATCAGCAGGACAGGGGACGAGCAGTACTTC	CAISRTGDEQYF
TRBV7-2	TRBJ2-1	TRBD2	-	TGTGCCAGCAGCTTAGGATTAGCGGGGGGGCAGCAGTTCTTC	CASSLGLAGGQQFF
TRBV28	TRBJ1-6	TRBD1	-	TGTGCCAGCCTTCACCTGACCGCAGGGGGCAATTCACCCCTCCACTTT	CASLHLTAGGNSPLHF
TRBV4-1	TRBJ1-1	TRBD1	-	TGCGCCAGCAGCCAAGGACGGGGACAGGGGGCGACTGAAGCTTTCTTT	CASSQGRGQGATEAFF
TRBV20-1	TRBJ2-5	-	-	TGCAGTGCTACGACGAAAGAGACCCAGTACTTC	CSATTKETQYF
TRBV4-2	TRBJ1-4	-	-	TGTGCCAGCAGCCCTCTCTCCCCCGCAGCAACTAATGAAAAACTGTTTTTT	CASSPLSPAATNEKLFF
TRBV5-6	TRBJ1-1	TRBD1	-	TGTGCCAGCAGCCTCATTAAGGGGGCGGGGAACACTGAAGCTTTCTTT	CASSLIKGAGNTEAFF
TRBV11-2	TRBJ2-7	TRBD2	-	TGTGCCAGCAGGTCCGTTCGTAGCACTCAGACTAGCGGTTCCTACGAGCAGTACTTC	CASRSVRSTQTSGSYEQYF
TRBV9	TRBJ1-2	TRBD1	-	TGTGCCAGCAGCTCGAGACAGGGGTCTTACTATGGCTACACCTTC	CASSSRQGSYYGYTF
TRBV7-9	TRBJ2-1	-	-	TGTGCCAGCAGCTTTCCCCCCGGGGGACTGGGGGTTGAGCAGTTCTTC	CASSFPPGGLGVEQFF
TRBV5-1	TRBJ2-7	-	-	TGCGCCAGCAGCTTGGGGGATACGACGAATACCTACGAGCAGTACTTC	CASSLGDTTNTYEQYF
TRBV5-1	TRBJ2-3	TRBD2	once	TGCGCCAGCAGCTTGCTAGCGGCAGATACGCGGTATTTT	CASSLLAADTRYF
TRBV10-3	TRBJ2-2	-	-	TGTGCCATACGAATTCGGGGACCTAGTACCGGGGAGCTGTTTTTT	CAIRIRGPSTGELFF
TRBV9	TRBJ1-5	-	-	TGTGCCAGCAGCGCTCGAGGGGGCAATCAGCCCCAGCATTTT	CASSARGGNQPQHF